What follows is one TCR beta chain and its context. This study enrolled people aged 18 to 89 from around 26 US geographic areas. The sample belongs to a study of blood T cell repertoires in COVID-19. Repertoires were generated with immunoSEQ multiplex PCR, while TCRdb's copy carries only in-frame clones and drops some. The table lists some 150,000 clones, 70% to 90% of them singletons. The clonotype was recovered from a woman aged 45-60 years who had recovered from COVID-19. The sample comprised PBMCs or T cells enriched from blood (not recorded which).

The CDR3 loop is CASSSGLAGASKNEQFF. The CDR3 region has the DNA TGCGCCAGCAGCTCTGGACTAGCGGGGGCCTCGAAGAATGAGCAGTTCTTC. The rearrangement links TRBV5-1 to TRBJ2-1; 13 bases are shared with TRBD2. The V gene's germline CDR1 is SGHRS and CDR2 YFSETQ. This CDR3 contains 17 residues. The J segment lost 7 bases and the V segment lost 3 bases, leaving 10 bases of the junction unmatched.